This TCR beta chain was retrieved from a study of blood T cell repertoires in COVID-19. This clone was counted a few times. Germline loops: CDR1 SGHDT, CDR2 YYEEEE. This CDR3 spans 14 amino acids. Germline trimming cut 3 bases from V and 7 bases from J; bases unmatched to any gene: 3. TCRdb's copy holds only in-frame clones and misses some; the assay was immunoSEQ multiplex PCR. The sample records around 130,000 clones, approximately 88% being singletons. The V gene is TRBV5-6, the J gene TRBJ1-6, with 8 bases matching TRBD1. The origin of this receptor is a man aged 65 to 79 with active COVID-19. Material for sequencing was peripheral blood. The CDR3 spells CASSSGTGNSPLHF. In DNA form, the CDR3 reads TGTGCCAGCAGCTCCGGGACAGGCAATTCACCCCTCCACTTT.